This is a list of T cell receptor beta chains from one sample in a study of T-cell reconstitution after alpha-beta-depleted transplantation in children. TCRdb analysed the PCR reads with MiXCR anew, one entry per CDR3 protein. The sample holds about 110,000 distinct CDR3 sequences; about 9.3% are singletons and the top ten take 8%. The input for sequencing was PBMCs from the stem cell graft donor, taken from the stem cell graft. All receptors derive from a human donor who donated a stem cell graft to a child with acute lymphoblastic leukemia. Each CDR3 is given with its conserved first and last residue.

j_call,v_call,cdr3_length,cdr3_aa
TRBJ2-4,TRBV4-2,17,CASSQEARTGGKNIQYF
TRBJ2-6,TRBV7-2,16,CASSTQGTPGANVLTF
TRBJ2-7,TRBV20-1,13,CSAAGQGPYEQYF
TRBJ2-2,TRBV29-1,11,CSGENTGELFF
TRBJ1-1,TRBV7-9,14,CASSQGQVNTEAFF
TRBJ1-4,TRBV6-5,13,CASSYASGEKLFF
TRBJ2-4,TRBV9,16,CASSSLPTEKANIQYF
TRBJ2-5,TRBV4-3,15,CASSQDLGNPETQYF
TRBJ1-1,TRBV7-2,14,CASSPSYRNTEAFF
TRBJ1-6,TRBV6-5,19,CASSYSATGRSSYNSPLHF
TRBJ2-5,TRBV3-1,17,CATTQDGTKQWEETQYF
TRBJ2-4,TRBV12-3/TRBV12-4,12,CASSLAGNSQYF
TRBJ1-2,TRBV9,11,CASSSRMGYTF
TRBJ2-2,TRBV12-3/TRBV12-4,17,CAISLQQGGRTTGELFF
TRBJ2-7,TRBV20-1,17,CSARVKTSGGHPYEQYF
TRBJ1-4,TRBV20-1,15,CSARGGGSTNEKLFF
TRBJ1-1,TRBV6-2/TRBV6-3,13,CASVTVPNTEAFF
TRBJ2-5,TRBV5-5,14,CASSPQQAGPTQYF
TRBJ1-4,TRBV12-3/TRBV12-4,14,CASSWGLANEKLFF
TRBJ2-3,TRBV18,14,CASSPDSTTDTQYF
TRBJ1-1,TRBV7-9,15,CASSLAEEMNTEAFF